This entry is about one TCR beta chain. Its matching antigen is unknown. This sample is drawn from a study of monozygotic twins with inflammatory bowel disease. TCRdb processed the 5' RACE reads again and assigns one entry to each CDR3 protein, with no DNA. The sample has more than 300,000 distinct CDR3 sequences. The CDR3 runs 15 residues. Per the germline V gene, CDR1 is KGHSH and CDR2 is LQKENI. Findings and limits, study-wide: There was no way to distinguish the different T cell subtypes.

The sequencing sample was made of blood. The chain links TRBV18 to TRBJ1-5; TCRdb's assignment of TRBD1 cannot be checked, as there is no DNA. This TCR was sampled from a human donor with ulcerative colitis or Crohn's disease, or a healthy co-twin of an affected twin (not recorded which). This CDR3 reads CASSRQGAPGQPQHF.